A selection of T cell receptor beta chains follows, all from one sample in a study of response to subunit inactivated influenza vaccine. MiXCR, applied by TCRdb to the RT-PCR reads, yields one record per CDR3 protein. Among about 650,000 distinct CDR3 sequences listed, 14% were seen once. The sequences come from PBMCs from blood, collected about 14 days before vaccination. The receptors derive from a man aged 45 to 65 who received an inactivated influenza vaccine. Each CDR3 is given with its conserved first and last residue.

V	J	CDR3
TRBV11-2	TRBJ1-2	CASSLTDNYGYTF
TRBV27	TRBJ2-7	CASSGGESYEQYF
TRBV12-5	TRBJ2-1	CASGFKLPLAGGHNEQFF
TRBV19	TRBJ2-3	CASTRGDTQYF
TRBV2	TRBJ2-1	CASSSDVATEQFF
TRBV4-1	TRBJ1-6	CASSQEGNSPLHF
TRBV7-9	TRBJ2-4	CASSLVRGDGKNIQYF
TRBV3-1	TRBJ2-5	CASSQDLVSGGASQYF
TRBV28	TRBJ2-3	CASSLSLSRRDTQYF
TRBV7-9	TRBJ2-5	CASSFDPIRETQYF
TRBV4-1	TRBJ2-3	CASSQFGTDTQYF
TRBV2	TRBJ1-5	CASSEGMRARGATGQPQHF
TRBV6-1	TRBJ2-3	CASSAPTGALGTDTQYF
TRBV7-2	TRBJ2-3	CASSLIPLRQYF
TRBV7-9	TRBJ2-3	CASSRNSGSSTDTQYF
TRBV19	TRBJ2-2	CASNHREVDTGELFF
TRBV7-9	TRBJ1-4	CASSLEGTESEKLFF
TRBV7-6	TRBJ2-7	CASSPGESYEQYF
TRBV12-3/TRBV12-4	TRBJ1-6	CASRGQIGNSPLHF
TRBV5-6	TRBJ2-7	CASSAGGLLEQYF
TRBV20-1	TRBJ2-7	CSARPSGQGAYEQYF
TRBV5-6	TRBJ2-5	CASSLGVAGTQETQYF
TRBV2	TRBJ2-1	CASTLDSDNEQFF
TRBV12-3/TRBV12-4	TRBJ2-5	CASSYGTGQETQYF
TRBV6-1	TRBJ2-3	CASSSDRLGVTDTQYF
TRBV12-3/TRBV12-4	TRBJ2-1	CASSWTSGRIPYNEQFF
TRBV24-1	TRBJ2-1	CATSDFPTDEQFF